Reported below is one T cell receptor (beta chain). The data belong to a study of STAT5B mutations in CD4+ large granular lymphocyte leukemia. Sequenced by immunoSEQ multiplex PCR; TCRdb stores in-frame clones only, minus some. The data contain 30,000 or so clones, 65% to 85% of them singletons. The CDR3 sequence is 14 residues long. Deletions cut 7 bases from V and 0 bases from J, with 12 bases between. From germline, CDR1 is ENHRY and CDR2 SYGVKD. Input material: CD4+ T cells from blood buffy coats. The gene calls are TRBV10-3 and TRBJ1-1; D is unresolved. The TCR originated in a human donor in good health. CDR3 protein: CAITYGPVNTEAFF. The CDR3 DNA is TGTGCCATCACTTATGGACCGGTGAACACTGAAGCTTTCTTT.